This TCR beta chain was documented in a study of synovial regulatory T cells in juvenile arthritis. Germline lookup yields CDR1 SEHNR and CDR2 FQNEAQ (reference sequence). The CDR3 covers 14 residues. No DNA sequence is on record. TCRdb's table, derived via immunoSEQ multiplex PCR, lists solely in-frame clones and lacks some. In all, the sample yields about 10,000 clones. The sequenced sample consisted of Treg cells from blood. Subset specified: remaining (HLA-DR-negative) circulating blood Treg cells. The receptor was isolated from a donor younger than 30 with juvenile idiopathic arthritis. The rearrangement uses TRBV7-9 and TRBJ2-7; TCRdb calls TRBD2, which cannot be checked without DNA. CDR3 protein: CASSLSGALLKQYF. Combining the CDR3 with reference TRBV7-9 and TRBJ2-7 gives the whole variable domain DTGVSQNPRHKITKRGQNVTFRCDPISEHNRLYWYRQTLGQGPEFLTYFQNEAQLEKSRLLSDRFSAERPKGSFSTLEIQRTEQGDSAMYLCASSLSGALLKQYFGPGTRLTVT.